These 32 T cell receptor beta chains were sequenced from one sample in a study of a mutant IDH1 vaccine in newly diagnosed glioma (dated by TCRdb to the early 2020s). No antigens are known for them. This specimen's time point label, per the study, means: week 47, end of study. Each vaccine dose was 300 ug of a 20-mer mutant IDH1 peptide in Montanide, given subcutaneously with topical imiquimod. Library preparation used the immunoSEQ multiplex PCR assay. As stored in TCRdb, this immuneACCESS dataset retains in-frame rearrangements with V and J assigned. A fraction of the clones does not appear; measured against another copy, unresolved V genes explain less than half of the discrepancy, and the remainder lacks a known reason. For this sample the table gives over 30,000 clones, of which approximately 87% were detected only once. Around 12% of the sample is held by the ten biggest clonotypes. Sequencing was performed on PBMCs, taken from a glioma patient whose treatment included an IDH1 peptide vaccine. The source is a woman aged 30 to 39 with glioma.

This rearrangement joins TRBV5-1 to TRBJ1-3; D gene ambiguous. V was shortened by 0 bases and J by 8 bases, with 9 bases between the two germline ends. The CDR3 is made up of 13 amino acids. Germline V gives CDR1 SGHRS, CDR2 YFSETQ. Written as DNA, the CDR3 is TGCGCCAGCAGCTTGGACTCCGGGGACACCATATATTTT. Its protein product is CASSLDSGDTIYF.

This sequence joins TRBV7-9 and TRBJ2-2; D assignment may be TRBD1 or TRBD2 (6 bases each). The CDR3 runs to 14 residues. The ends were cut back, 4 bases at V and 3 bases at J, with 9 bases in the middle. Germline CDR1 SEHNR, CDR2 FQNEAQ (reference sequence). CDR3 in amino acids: CASSSGGHTGELFF. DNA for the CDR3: TGTGCCAGCAGCTCCGGGGGCCACACCGGGGAGCTGTTTTTT.

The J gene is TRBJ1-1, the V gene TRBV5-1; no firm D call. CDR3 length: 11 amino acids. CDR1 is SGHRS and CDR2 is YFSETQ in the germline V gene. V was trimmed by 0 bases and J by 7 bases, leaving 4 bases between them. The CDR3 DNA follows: TGCGCCAGCAGCTTGGAGGGTGAAGCTTTCTTT. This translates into CASSLEGEAFF.

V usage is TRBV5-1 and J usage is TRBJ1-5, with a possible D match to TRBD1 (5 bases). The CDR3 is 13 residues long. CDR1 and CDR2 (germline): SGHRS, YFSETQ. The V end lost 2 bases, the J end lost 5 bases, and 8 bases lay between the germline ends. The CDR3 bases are TGCGCCAGCAGCTTTCAGGGAGATCAGCCCCAGCATTTT. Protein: CASSFQGDQPQHF.

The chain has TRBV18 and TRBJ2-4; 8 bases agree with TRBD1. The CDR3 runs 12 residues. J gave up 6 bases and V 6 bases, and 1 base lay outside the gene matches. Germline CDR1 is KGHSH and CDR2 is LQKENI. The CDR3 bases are TGTGCCAGCTCGGGGACAGGAAACATTCAGTACTTC. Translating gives CASSGTGNIQYF.

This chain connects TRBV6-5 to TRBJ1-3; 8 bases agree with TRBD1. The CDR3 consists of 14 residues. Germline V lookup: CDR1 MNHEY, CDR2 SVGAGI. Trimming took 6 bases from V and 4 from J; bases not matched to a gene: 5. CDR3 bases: TGTGCCAGCAGAAGACAGGGGCCCGGAAACACCATATATTTT. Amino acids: CASRRQGPGNTIYF.

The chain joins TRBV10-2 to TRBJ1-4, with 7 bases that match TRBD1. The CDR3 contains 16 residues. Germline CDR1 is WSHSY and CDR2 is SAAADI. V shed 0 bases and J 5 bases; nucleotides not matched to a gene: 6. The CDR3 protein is CASSESRDRRNEKLFF. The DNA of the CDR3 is TGCGCCAGCAGTGAGTCTAGGGACAGACGGAATGAAAAACTGTTTTTT.

This CDR3 is CSAKGYSGGGPQTQYF. The DNA of the CDR3 is TGCAGCGCTAAAGGGTATAGCGGGGGGGGCCCCCAGACCCAGTACTTC. V gene TRBV29-1 combines with J gene TRBJ2-5; the match to TRBD2 covers 11 bases. The CDR3 runs to 16 residues. Unmatched junction bases numbered 16, after V lost 7 bases and J lost 6 bases. Germline V gene sequence: CDR1 SQVTM, CDR2 ANQGSEA.

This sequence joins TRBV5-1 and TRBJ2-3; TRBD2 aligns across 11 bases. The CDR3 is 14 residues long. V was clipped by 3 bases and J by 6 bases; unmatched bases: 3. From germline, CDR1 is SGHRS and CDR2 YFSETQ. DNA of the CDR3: TGCGCCAGCAGCTGGGGACTAGCGGCGGATACGCAGTATTTT. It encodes CASSWGLAADTQYF.

The CDR3 is CASSVEGASNSPLHF. CDR3 sequence (DNA): TGTGCCAGCAGCGTAGAGGGGGCGAGTAATTCACCCCTCCACTTT. The chain couples TRBV9 to TRBJ1-6, with TRBD1 matching 7 bases. CDR3 size: 15 residues. J gave up 6 bases and V 0 bases, and 3 bases lay outside the gene matches. Germline V gene data show CDR1 as SGDLS and CDR2 as YYNGEE.

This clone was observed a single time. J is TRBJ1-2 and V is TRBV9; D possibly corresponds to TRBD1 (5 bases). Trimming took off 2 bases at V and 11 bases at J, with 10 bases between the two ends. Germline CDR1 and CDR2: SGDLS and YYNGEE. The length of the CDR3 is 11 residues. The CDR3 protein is CASSVGEGYTF. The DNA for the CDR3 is TGTGCCAGCAGCGTGGGGGAAGGTTACACCTTC.

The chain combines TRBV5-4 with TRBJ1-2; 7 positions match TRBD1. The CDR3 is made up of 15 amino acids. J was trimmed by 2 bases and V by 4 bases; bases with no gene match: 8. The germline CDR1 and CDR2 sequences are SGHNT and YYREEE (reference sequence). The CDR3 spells CASSADRERNYGYTF. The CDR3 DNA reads TGTGCCAGCAGCGCCGACAGGGAGAGAAACTATGGCTACACCTTC.

The CDR3 DNA reads TGTGCCAGCAGTCTAATGGTAGAGACCCAGTACTTC. It translates to CASSLMVETQYF. The chain couples TRBV7-9 to TRBJ2-5; D is undetermined. The germline V gene encodes CDR1 SEHNR and CDR2 FQNEAQ (reference sequence). The CDR3 sequence is 12 residues long. The V and J ends lost 6 bases and 4 bases respectively, with 9 bases between them.

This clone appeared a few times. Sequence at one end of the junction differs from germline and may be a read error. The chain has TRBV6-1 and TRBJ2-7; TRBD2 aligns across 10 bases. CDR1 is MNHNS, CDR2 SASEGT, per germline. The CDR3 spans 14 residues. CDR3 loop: CASREAGGPYEQYF. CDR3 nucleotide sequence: TGTGCCAGCAGGGAAGCGGGAGGGCCTTACGAGCAGTACTTC.

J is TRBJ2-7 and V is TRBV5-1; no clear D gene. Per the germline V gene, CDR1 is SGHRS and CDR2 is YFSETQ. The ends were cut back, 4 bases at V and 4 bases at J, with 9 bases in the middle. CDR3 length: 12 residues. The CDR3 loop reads CASSVSGYEQYF. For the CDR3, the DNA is TGCGCCAGCAGCGTCAGTGGGTACGAGCAGTACTTC. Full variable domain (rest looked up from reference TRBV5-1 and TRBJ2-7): KAGVTQTPRYLIKTRGQQVTLSCSPISGHRSVSWYQQTPGQGLQFLFEYFSETQRNKGNFPGRFSGRQFSNSRSEMNVSTLELGDSALYLCASSVSGYEQYFGPGTRLTVT.

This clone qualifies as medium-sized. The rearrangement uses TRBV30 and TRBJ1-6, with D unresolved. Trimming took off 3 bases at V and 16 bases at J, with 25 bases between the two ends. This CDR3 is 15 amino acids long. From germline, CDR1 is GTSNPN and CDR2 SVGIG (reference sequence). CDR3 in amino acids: CAWRAPLGSASELHF. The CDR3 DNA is TGTGCCTGGAGGGCCCCCCTCGGATCCGCGTCGGAACTCCACTTT.

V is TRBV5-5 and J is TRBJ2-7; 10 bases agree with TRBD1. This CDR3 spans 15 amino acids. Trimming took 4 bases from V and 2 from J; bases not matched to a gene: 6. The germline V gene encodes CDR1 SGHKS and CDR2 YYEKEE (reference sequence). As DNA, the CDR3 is TGTGCCAGCAGCCAGGGACAGGGGATACCCTACGAGCAGTACTTC. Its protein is CASSQGQGIPYEQYF.

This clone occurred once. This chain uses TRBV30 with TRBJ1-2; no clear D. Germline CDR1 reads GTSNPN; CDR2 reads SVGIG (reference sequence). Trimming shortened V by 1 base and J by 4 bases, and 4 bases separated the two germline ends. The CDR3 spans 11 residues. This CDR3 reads CAWSALYGYTF. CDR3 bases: TGTGCCTGGAGTGCCCTCTATGGCTACACCTTC.

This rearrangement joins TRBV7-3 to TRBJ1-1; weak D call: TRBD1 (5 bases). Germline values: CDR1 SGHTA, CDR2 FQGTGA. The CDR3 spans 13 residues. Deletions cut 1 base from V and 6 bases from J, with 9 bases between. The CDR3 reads CASSLSYRSEAFF. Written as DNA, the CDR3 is TGTGCCAGCAGCTTAAGCTACAGGTCTGAAGCTTTCTTT. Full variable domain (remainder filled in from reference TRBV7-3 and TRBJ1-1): GAGVSQTPSNKVTEKGKYVELRCDPISGHTALYWYRQSLGQGPEFLIYFQGTGAADDSGLPNDRFFAVRPEGSVSTLKIQRTERGDSAVYLCASSLSYRSEAFFGQGTRLTVV.

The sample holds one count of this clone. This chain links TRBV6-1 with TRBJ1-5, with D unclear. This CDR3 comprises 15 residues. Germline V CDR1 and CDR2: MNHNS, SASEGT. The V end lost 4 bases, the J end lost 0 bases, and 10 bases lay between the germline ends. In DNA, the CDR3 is TGTGCCAGCAGTGGTGGACCGAGTAGCAATCAGCCCCAGCATTTT. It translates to CASSGGPSSNQPQHF.

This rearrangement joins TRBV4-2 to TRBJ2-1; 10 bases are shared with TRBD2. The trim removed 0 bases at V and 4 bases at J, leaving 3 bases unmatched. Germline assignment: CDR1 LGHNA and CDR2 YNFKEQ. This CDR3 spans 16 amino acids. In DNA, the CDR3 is TGTGCCAGCAGCCAAGATCCAGCGGGGGGGTACAATGAGCAGTTCTTC. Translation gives CASSQDPAGGYNEQFF.

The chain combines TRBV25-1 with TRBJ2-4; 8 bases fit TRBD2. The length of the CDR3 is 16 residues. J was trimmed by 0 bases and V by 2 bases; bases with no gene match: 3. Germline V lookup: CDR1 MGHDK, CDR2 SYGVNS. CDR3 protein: CASSEAGGVAKNIQYF. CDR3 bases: TGTGCCAGCAGTGAAGCGGGGGGTGTAGCCAAAAACATTCAGTACTTC.

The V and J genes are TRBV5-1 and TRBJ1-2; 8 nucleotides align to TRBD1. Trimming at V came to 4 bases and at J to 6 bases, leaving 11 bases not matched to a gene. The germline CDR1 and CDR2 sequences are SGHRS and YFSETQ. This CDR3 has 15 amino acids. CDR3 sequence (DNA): TGCGCCAGCAGCCCCGGGACAGGACCCATGAATGGCTACACCTTC. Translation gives CASSPGTGPMNGYTF.

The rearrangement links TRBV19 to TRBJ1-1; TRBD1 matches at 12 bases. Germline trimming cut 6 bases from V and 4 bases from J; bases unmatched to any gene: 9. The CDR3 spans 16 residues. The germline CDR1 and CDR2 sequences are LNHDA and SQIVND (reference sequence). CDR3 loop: CASRSGQGARGTEAFF. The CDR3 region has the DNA TGTGCCAGTAGATCGGGACAGGGGGCGCGGGGCACTGAAGCTTTCTTT.

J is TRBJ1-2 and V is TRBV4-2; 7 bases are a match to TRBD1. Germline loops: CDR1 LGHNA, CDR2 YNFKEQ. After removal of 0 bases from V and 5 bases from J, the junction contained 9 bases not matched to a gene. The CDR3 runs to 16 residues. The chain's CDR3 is CASSQDLTGVGYGYTF. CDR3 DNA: TGTGCCAGCAGCCAAGATCTTACAGGGGTAGGGTATGGCTACACCTTC.

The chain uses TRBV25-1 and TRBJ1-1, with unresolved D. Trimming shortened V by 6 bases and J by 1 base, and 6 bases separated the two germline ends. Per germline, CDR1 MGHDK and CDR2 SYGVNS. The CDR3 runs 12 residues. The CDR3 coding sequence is TGTGCCAGCAGCTCGGGGAACACTGAAGCTTTCTTT. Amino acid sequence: CASSSGNTEAFF.

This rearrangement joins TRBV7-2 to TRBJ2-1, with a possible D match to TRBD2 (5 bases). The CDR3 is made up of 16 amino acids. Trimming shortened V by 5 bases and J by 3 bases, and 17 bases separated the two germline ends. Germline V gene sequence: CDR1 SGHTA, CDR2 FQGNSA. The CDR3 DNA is TGTGCCAGCAGCCCCTCCCTCGCGGGTCTCTACAATGAGCAGTTCTTC. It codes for CASSPSLAGLYNEQFF.

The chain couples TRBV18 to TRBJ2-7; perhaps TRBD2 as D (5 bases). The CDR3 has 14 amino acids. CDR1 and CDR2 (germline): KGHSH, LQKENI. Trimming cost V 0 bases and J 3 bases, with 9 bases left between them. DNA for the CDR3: TGTGCCAGCTCACCACCCACCAGCGGCTACGAGCAGTACTTC. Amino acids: CASSPPTSGYEQYF.

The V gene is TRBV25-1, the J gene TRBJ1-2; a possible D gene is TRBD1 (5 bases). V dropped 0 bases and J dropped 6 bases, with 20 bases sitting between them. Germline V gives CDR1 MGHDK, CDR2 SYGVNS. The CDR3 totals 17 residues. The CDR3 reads CASSEYLERGEWDGYTF. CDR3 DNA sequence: TGTGCCAGCAGTGAATATCTGGAAAGGGGAGAATGGGATGGCTACACCTTC.

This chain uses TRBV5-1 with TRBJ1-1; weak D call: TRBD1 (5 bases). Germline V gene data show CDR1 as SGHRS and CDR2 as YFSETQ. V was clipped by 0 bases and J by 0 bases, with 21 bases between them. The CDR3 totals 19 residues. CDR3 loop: CASSLAVMGLGGLNTEAFF. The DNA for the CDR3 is TGCGCCAGCAGCTTGGCCGTGATGGGGTTGGGGGGATTGAACACTGAAGCTTTCTTT.

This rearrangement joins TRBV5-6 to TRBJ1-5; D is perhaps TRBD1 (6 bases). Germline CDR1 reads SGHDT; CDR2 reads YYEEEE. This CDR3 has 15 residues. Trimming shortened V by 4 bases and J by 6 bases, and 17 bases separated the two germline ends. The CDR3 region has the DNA TGTGCCAGCAGCCCATTCGGGGGCTGGGGTCAGCCCCAGCATTTT. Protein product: CASSPFGGWGQPQHF.

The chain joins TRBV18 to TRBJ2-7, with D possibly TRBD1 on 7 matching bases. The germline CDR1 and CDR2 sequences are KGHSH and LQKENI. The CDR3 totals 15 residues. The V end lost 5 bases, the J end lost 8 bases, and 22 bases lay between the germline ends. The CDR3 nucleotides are TGTGCCAGCTCAGAGGAGGGGGCAACCGTACGGCAGCAGTACTTC. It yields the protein CASSEEGATVRQQYF.